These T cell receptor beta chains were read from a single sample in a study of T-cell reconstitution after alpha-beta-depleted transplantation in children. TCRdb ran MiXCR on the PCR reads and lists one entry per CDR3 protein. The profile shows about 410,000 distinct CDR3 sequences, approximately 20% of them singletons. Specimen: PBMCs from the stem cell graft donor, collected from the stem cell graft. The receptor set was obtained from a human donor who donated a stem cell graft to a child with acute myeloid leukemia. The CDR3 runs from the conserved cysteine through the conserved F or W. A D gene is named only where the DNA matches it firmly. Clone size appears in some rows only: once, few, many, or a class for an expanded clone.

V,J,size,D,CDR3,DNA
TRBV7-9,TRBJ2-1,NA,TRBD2,CASSSLAGGSNEQFF,TGTGCCAGCAGCTCCCTAGCGGGAGGTTCCAATGAGCAGTTCTTC
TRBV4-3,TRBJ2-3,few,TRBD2,CASSPTTSVYTDTQYF,TGCGCCAGCAGCCCGACAACTAGCGTATACACAGATACGCAGTATTTT
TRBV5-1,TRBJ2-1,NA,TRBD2,CASRTSGSRYNEQFF,TGCGCCAGCAGGACTAGCGGGAGCCGGTACAATGAGCAGTTCTTC
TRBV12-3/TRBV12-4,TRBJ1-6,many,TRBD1,CASRGDPGQGSSPLHF,TGTGCCAGCAGGGGGGACCCTGGACAGGGGAGTTCACCCCTCCACTTT
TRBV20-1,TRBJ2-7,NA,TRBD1,CSARPDRVRFYEQYF,TGCAGTGCTAGACCGGACAGGGTAAGATTCTACGAGCAGTACTTC
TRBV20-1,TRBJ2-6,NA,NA,CSARGTPGANVLTF,TGCAGTGCTAGGGGCACTCCTGGGGCCAACGTCCTGACTTTC
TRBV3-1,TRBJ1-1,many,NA,CASSRQDRNTEAFF,TGTGCCAGCAGCCGGCAGGACAGGAACACTGAAGCTTTCTTT
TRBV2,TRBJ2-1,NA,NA,CASWLAPYNEQFF,TGTGCCAGCTGGCTAGCTCCCTACAATGAGCAGTTCTTC
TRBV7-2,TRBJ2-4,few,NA,CASSAEPAGGLNIQYF,TGTGCCAGCAGCGCCGAACCGGCAGGCGGGTTGAACATTCAGTACTTC
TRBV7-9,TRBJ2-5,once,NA,CASSGRKRLYQETQYF,TGTGCCAGCAGCGGTAGGAAGCGCCTCTACCAAGAGACCCAGTACTTC
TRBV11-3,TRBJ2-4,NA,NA,CASSLQAGLKNIQYF,TGTGCCAGCAGCCTCCAGGCGGGACTCAAAAACATTCAGTACTTC
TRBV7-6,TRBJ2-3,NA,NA,CASSSSPGLHVTQYF,TGTGCCAGCAGCTCATCCCCGGGTCTACATGTCACGCAGTATTTT
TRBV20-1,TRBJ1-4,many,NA,CSARTGAREKLFF,TGCAGTGCTAGGACGGGGGCTCGGGAAAAACTGTTTTTT
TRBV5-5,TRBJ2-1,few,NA,CASSLEGPDYNEQFF,TGTGCCAGCAGCTTGGAAGGACCGGACTACAATGAGCAGTTCTTC
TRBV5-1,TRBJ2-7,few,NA,CASSLGVRGAYEQYF,TGCGCCAGCAGCTTGGGGGTACGGGGAGCCTACGAGCAGTACTTC
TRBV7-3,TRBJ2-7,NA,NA,CASSRHGRGDPLGQYF,TGTGCCAGCAGCCGTCACGGCAGGGGCGATCCGTTGGGGCAGTACTTC
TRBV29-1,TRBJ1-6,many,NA,CSVAQGVGSPLHF,TGCAGCGTTGCACAGGGAGTAGGGTCACCCCTCCACTTT
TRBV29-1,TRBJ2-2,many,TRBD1,CSVGTGTGGELFF,TGCAGCGTCGGGACAGGGACAGGCGGGGAGCTGTTTTTT
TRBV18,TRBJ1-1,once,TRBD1,CASSPILTGRSEAFF,TGTGCCAGCTCACCGATATTGACAGGGAGGTCTGAAGCTTTCTTT
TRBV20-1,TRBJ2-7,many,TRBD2,CSALGGYDAYEQYF,TGCAGTGCCCTGGGAGGGTACGATGCCTACGAGCAGTACTTC
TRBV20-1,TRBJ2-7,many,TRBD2,CSARDWGLADEQYF,TGCAGTGCTAGAGATTGGGGTCTAGCGGACGAGCAGTACTTC
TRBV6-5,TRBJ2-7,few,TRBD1,CASSYEAGTGGYEQYF,TGTGCCAGCAGTTATGAAGCCGGGACAGGGGGCTACGAGCAGTACTTC
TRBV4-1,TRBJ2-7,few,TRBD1,CASSQVGTGVDEQYF,TGCGCCAGCAGCCAAGTAGGTACAGGGGTAGACGAGCAGTACTTC
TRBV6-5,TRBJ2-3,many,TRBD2,CASSYRGLAGGDTQYF,TGTGCCAGCAGTTACCGGGGACTAGCGGGAGGAGATACGCAGTATTTT
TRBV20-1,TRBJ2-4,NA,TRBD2,CSAPTSGRNIQYF,TGCAGTGCACCCACTAGCGGGAGAAACATTCAGTACTTC
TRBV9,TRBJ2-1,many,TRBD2,CASSVASGNNEQFF,TGTGCCAGCAGCGTAGCGAGCGGGAACAATGAGCAGTTCTTC
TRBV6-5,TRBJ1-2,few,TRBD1,CASSSSQGARGYTF,TGTGCCAGCAGTTCTTCACAGGGGGCGCGAGGCTACACCTTC
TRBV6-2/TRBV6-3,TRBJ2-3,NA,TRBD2,CASSYLGGTSGYSRADTQYF,TGTGCCAGCAGTTACCTTGGCGGGACTAGCGGGTACTCGAGGGCGGATACGCAGTATTTT
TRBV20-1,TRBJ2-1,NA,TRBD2,CSAPTGGRGSYNEQFF,TGCAGTGCACCTACGGGGGGGAGGGGGTCCTACAATGAGCAGTTCTTC
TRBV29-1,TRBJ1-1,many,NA,CSARQSNTEAFF,TGCAGCGCCCGACAGTCGAACACTGAAGCTTTCTTT
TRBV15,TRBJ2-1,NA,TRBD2,CATSSTGLEQFF,TGTGCCACCAGCTCTACGGGACTAGAACAGTTCTTC
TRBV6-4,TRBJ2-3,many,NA,CASSPGSGYSDTQYF,TGTGCCAGCAGTCCAGGGAGCGGTTATTCCGATACGCAGTATTTT
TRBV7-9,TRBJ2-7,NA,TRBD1,CASSLAGDRASYEQYF,TGTGCCAGCAGCTTAGCGGGGGACAGGGCCTCCTACGAGCAGTACTTC
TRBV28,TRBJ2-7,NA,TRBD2,CASSFVLAVSYEQYF,TGTGCCAGCAGTTTTGTCCTAGCGGTCTCCTACGAGCAGTACTTC
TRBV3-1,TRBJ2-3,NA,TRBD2,CASSPTSGSSTDTQYF,TGTGCCAGCAGCCCGACTAGCGGGAGCAGCACAGATACGCAGTATTTT
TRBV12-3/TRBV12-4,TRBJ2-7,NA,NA,CASSFTGEQYF,TGTGCCAGCAGTTTTACCGGAGAGCAGTACTTC
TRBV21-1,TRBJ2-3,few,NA,CASNLIGEEVNTDTQYF,TGTGCCAGCAACCTCATAGGGGAGGAAGTCAACACAGATACGCAGTATTTT
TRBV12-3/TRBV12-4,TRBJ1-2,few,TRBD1,CASRMTGTTNYGYTF,TGTGCCAGCAGAATGACAGGGACAACTAACTATGGCTACACCTTC
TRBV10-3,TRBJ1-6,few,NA,CAINPTGNNSPLHF,TGTGCCATCAATCCCACAGGGAATAATTCACCCCTCCACTTT
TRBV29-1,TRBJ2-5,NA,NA,CSVEDRGLEETQYF,TGCAGCGTTGAAGATCGGGGACTCGAAGAGACCCAGTACTTC